The clone carrying this TCR beta chain showed up many times. The sample originates from a study of molecular identifiers for immune sequencing clone quantification. Previously described methods and listed TCR primers were used for bulk TCR libraries. TCRdb re-called the PCR reads through MiXCR, storing one row per CDR3 protein. This sample has a few hundred thousand distinct CDR3 sequences, with 20% to 25% found just once. Germline V lookup: CDR1 KGHDR, CDR2 SFDVKD. The CDR3 extends over 13 amino acids. V was pared by 5 bases and J by 0 bases, with 6 bases between. The sequenced sample consisted of naive CD8+ T cells from blood, with Jurkat cell RNA spiked in. The sample's subset: FACS-sorted CD8+CD4-CCR7+CD45RA+ naive T cells. The clonotype comes from a human donor in good health. Some libraries in this study had Jurkat cell RNA spiked in. The chain couples TRBV24-1 to TRBJ1-1, with no clear D. The CDR3 reads CATSAGVNTEAFF. The CDR3 region has the DNA TGTGCCACCAGTGCGGGCGTGAACACTGAAGCTTTCTTT.